The clone carrying this TCR beta chain appeared a few times. The antigen remains undetermined. Per germline, CDR1 SEHNR and CDR2 FQNEAQ (reference sequence). CDR3 size: 15 residues. The V segment lost 5 bases and the J segment 0 bases; nucleotides outside the gene matches: 3. Using its own MiXCR run on the 5' RACE reads, TCRdb lists one record per CDR3 protein. The table lists about 620,000 distinct CDR3 sequences, more than 15% of them singletons. This entry comes from a study of T-cell memory formation after mild COVID-19. Looking at the study overall: Among the donors, TCR clusters were largely specific to each donor. The study's findings and limits: CD8+ contracting clones occupied EMRA, while CD4+ ones occupied mainly CM and EM.

Sequencing was carried out using PBMCs or a T cell subset sorted from them (not recorded which). The chain has TRBV7-9 and TRBJ2-4, with 8 bases lining up with TRBD1. This clonotype originated in an adult woman who had mild COVID-19 (a few samples of this study predate the infection). Cell type and time point are not known. CDR3 DNA: TGTGCCAGCAGCGCCGACAGGGGAGCCAAAAACATTCAGTACTTC. It codes for CASSADRGAKNIQYF.